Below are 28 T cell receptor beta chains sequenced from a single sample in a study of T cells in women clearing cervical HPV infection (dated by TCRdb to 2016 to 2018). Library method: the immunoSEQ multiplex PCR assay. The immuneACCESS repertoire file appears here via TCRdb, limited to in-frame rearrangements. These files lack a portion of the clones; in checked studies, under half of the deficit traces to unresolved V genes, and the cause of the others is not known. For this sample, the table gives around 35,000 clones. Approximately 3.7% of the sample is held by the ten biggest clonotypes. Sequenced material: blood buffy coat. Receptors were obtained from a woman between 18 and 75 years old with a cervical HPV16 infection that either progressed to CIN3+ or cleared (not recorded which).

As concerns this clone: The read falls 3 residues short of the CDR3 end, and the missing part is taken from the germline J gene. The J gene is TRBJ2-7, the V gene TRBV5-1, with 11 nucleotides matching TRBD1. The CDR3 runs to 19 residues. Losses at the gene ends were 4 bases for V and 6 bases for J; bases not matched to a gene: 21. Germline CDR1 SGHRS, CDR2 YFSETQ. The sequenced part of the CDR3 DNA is TGCGCCAGCAGCAGTCAGTCCGGGACAGGGGGAACCGAGGTGGGCGAG. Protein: CASSSQSGTGGTEVGE. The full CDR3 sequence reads CASSSQSGTGGTEVGEQYF.

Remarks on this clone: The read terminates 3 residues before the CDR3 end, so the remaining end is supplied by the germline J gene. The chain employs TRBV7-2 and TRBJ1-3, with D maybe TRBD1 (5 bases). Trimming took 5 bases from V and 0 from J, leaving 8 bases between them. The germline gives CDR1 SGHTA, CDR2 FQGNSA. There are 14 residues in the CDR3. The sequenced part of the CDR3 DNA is TGTGCCAGCAGCGCAGGGATCTCTGGAAACACC. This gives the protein CASSAGISGNT. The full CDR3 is CASSAGISGNTIYF.

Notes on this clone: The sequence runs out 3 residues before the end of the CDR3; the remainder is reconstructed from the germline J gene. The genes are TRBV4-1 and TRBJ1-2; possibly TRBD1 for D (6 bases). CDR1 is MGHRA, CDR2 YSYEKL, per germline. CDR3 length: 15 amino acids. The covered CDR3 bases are TGCGCCAGCAGCCAAGAGCCCGAGGGGGGGGGCGGC. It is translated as CASSQEPEGGGG. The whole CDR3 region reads CASSQEPEGGGGYTF.

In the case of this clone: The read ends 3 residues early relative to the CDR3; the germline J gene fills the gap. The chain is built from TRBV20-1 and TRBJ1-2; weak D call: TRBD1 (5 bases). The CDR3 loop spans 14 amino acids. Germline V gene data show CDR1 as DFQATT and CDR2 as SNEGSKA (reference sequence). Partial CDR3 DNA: TGCAGTGCCACTGAATCAGGGAGAGCGCCGGGC. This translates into CSATESGRAPG. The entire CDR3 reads CSATESGRAPGYTF.

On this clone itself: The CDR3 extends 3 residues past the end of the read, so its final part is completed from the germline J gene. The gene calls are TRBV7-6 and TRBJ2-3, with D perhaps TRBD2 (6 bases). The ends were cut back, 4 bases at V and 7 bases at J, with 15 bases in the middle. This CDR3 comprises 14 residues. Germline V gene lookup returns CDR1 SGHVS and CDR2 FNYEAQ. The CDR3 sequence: CASSSTAGLNTQYF. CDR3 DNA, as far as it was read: TGTGCCAGCAGCTCGACCGCGGGACTCAATACG.

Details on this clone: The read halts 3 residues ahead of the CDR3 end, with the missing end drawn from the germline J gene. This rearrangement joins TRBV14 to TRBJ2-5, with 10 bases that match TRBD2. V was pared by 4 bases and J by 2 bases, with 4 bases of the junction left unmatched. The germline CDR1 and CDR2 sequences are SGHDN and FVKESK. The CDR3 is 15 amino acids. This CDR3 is CASSPQLAGQETQYF. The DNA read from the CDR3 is TGTGCCAGCAGCCCCCAACTAGCGGGGCAAGAGACC. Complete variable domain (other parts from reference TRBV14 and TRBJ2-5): EAGVTQFPSHSVIEKGQTVTLRCDPISGHDNLYWYRRVMGKEIKFLLHFVKESKQDESGMPNNRFLAERTGGTYSTLKVQPAELEDSGVYFCASSPQLAGQETQYFGPGTRLLVL.

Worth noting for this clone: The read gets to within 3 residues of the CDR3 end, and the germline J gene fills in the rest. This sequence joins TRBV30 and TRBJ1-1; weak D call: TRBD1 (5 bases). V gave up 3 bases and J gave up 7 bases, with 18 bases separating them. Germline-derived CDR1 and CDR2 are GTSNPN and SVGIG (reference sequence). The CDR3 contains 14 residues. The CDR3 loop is CAWSRTRVGGEAFF. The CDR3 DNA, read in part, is TGTGCCTGGAGCCGGACTCGAGTGGGGGGTGAA.

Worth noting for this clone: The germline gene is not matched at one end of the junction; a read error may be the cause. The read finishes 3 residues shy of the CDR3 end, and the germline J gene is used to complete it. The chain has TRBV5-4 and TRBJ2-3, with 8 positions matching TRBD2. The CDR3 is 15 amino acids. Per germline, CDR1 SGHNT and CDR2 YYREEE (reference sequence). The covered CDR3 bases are TGTGCCAACAGCTTCGGGGGGGCTAGCACAGATACG. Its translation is CANSFGGASTDT. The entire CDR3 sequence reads CANSFGGASTDTQYF. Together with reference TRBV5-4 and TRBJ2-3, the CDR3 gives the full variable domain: ETGVTQSPTHLIKTRGQQVTLRCSSQSGHNTVSWYQQALGQGPQFIFQYYREEENGRGNFPPRFSGLQFPNYSSELNVNALELDDSALYLCANSFGGASTDTQYFGPGTRLTVL.

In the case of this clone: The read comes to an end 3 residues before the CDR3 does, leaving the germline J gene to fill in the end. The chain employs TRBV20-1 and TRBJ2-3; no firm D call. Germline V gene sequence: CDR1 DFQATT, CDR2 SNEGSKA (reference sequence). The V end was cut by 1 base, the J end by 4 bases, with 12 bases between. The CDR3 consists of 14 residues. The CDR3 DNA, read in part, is TGCAGTGCTAGAGCCCCTAGTATTCCAGATACG. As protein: CSARAPSIPDT. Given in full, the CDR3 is CSARAPSIPDTQYF.

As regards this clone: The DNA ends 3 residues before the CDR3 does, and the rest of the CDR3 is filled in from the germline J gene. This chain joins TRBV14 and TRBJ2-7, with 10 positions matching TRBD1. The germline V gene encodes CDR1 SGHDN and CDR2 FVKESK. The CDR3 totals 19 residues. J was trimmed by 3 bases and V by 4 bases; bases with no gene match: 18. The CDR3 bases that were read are TGTGCCAGCAGCCCCAAGAGGGGACAGGGGTCTTGGGGCTTCTACGAG. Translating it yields CASSPKRGQGSWGFYE. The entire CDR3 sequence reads CASSPKRGQGSWGFYEQYF.

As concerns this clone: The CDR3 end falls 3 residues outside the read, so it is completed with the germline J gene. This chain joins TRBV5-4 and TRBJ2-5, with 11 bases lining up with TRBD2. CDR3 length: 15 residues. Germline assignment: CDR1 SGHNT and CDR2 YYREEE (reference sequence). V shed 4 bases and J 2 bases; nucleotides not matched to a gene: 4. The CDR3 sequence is CASSGTSGSQETQYF. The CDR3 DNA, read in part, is TGTGCCAGCAGCGGGACTAGCGGTTCACAAGAGACC.

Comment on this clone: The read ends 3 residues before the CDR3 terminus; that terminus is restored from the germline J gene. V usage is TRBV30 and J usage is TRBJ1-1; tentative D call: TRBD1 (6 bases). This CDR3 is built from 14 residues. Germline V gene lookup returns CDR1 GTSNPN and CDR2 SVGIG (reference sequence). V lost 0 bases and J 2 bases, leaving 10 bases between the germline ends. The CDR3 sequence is CAWSVGGTNTEAFF. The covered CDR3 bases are TGTGCCTGGAGTGTTGGGGGCACTAACACTGAA.

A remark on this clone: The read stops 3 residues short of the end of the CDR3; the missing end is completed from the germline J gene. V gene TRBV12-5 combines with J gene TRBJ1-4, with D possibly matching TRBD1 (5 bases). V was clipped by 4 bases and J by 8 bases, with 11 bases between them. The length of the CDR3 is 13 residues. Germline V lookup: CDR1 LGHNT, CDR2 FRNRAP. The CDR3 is CASGWGGNEKLFF. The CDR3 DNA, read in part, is TGTGCTAGTGGTTGGGGGGGGAACGAAAAA.

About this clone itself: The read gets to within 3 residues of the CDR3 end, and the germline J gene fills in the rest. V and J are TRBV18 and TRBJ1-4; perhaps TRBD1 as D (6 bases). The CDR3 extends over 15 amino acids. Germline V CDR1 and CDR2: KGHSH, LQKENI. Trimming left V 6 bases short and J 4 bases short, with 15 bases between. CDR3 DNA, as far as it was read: TGTGCCAGCTCGTTTCGACAGGCCTTTAATGAAAAA. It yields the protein CASSFRQAFNEK. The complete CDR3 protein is CASSFRQAFNEKLFF.

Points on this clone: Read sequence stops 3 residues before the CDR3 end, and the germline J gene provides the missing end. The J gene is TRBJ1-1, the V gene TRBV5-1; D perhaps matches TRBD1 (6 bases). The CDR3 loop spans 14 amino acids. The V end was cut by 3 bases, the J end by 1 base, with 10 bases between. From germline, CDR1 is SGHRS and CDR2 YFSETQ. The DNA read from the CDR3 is TGCGCCAGCAGCTCAGGACAGACGAACACTGAA. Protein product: CASSSGQTNTE. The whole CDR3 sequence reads CASSSGQTNTEAFF.

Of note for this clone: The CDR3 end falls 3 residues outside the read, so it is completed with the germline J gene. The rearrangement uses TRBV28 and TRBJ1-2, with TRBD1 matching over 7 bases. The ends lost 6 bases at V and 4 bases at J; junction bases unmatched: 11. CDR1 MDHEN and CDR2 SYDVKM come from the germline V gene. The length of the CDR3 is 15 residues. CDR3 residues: CASRILGGLGYGYTF. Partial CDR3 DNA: TGTGCCAGCAGGATCTTAGGGGGCCTGGGCTATGGC.

The DNA read from the CDR3 is TGTGCCAGCAGCCAACAGCTATTCTACGAG. Its translation is CASSQQLFYE. The whole CDR3 sequence is CASSQQLFYEQYF. V gene TRBV7-6 combines with J gene TRBJ2-7; D is unclear. The CDR3 goes on 3 residues after the read ends, and that part is filled in from the germline J gene. V was shortened by 5 bases and J by 3 bases, with 11 bases between the two germline ends. The length of the CDR3 is 13 residues. CDR1 SGHVS and CDR2 FNYEAQ come from the germline V gene. Full variable domain (missing parts from reference TRBV7-6 and TRBJ2-7): GAGVSQSPRYKVTKRGQDVALRCDPISGHVSLYWYRQALGQGPEFLTYFNYEAQQDKSGLPNDRFSAERPEGSISTLTIQRTEQRDSAMYRCASSQQLFYEQYFGPGTRLTVT.

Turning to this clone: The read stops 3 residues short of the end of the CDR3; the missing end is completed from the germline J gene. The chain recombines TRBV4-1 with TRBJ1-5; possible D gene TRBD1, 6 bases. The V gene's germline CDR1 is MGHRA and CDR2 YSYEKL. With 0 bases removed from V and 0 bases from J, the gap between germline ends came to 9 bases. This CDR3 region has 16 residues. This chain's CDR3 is CASSQDEGGSNQPQHF. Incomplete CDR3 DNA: TGCGCCAGCAGCCAAGATGAAGGGGGTAGCAATCAGCCC.

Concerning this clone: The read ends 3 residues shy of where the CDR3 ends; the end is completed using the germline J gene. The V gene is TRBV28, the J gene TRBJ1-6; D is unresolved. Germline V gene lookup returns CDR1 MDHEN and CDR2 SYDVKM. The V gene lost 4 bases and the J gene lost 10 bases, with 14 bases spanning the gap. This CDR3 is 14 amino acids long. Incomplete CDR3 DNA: TGTGCCAGCAGTTCAGCGTCCGGTTCCTCACCC. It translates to CASSSASGSSP. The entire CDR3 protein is CASSSASGSSPLHF.

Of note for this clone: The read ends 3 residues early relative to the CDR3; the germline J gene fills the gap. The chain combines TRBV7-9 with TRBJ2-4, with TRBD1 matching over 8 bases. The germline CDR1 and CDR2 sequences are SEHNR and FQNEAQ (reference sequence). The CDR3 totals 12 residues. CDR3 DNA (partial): TGTGCCAGCAGCTTAGCACAGGGGGGT. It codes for CASSLAQGG. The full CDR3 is CASSLAQGGQYF.

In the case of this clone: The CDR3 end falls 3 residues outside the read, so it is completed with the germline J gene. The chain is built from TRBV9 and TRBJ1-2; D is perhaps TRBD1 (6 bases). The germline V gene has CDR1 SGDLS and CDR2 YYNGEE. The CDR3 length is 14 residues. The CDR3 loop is CASSDPPGVRGYTF. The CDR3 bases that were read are TGTGCCAGCAGCGACCCCCCAGGGGTTCGGGGC.

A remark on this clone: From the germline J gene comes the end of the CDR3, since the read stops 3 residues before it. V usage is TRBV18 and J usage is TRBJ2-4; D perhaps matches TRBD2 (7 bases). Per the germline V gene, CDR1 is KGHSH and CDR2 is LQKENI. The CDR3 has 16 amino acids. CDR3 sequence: CASSNQMGGRFYGQYF. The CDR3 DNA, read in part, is TGTGCCAGCTCAAACCAGATGGGGGGGCGCTTCTATGGT.

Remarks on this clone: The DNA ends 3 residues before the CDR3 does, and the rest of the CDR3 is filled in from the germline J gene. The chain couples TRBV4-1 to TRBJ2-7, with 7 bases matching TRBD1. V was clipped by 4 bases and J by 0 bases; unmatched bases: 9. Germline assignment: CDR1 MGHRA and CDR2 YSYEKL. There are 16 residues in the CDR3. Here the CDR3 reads CASSPSEGQISYEQYF. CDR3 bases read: TGCGCCAGCAGCCCAAGCGAGGGACAGATCTCCTACGAG.

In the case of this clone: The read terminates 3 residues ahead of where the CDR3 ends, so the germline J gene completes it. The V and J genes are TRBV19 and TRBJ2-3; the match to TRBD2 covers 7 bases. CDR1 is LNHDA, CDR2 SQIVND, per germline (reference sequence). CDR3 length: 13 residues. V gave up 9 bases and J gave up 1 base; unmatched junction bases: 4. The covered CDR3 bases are TGTGCCAGCGGCAGCGGGGGCACAGATACG. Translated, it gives CASGSGGTDT. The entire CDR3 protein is CASGSGGTDTQYF.

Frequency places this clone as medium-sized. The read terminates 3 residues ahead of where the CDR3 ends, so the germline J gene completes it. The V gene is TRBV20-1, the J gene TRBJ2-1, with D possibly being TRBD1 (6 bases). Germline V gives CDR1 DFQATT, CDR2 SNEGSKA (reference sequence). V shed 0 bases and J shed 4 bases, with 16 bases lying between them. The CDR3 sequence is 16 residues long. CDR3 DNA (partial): TGCAGTGCTAGAGATTCCGACAGGACCCTTTACAATGAG. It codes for CSARDSDRTLYNE. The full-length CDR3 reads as CSARDSDRTLYNEQFF.

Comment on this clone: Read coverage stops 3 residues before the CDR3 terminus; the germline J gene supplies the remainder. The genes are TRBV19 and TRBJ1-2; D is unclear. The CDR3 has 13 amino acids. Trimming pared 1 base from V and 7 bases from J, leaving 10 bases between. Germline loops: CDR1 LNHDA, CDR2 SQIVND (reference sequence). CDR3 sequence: CASSIGAGSGYTF. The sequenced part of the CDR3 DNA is TGTGCCAGTAGTATAGGGGCAGGTAGTGGC.

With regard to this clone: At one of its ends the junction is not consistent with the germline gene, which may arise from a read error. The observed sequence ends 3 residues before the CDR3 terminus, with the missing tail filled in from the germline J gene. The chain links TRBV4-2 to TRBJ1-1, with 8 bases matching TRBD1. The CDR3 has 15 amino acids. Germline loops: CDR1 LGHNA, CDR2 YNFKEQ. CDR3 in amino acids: CASSLRTGLNTEAFF. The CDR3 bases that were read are TGCGCCAGCAGCCTAAGGACAGGGTTGAACACTGAA.

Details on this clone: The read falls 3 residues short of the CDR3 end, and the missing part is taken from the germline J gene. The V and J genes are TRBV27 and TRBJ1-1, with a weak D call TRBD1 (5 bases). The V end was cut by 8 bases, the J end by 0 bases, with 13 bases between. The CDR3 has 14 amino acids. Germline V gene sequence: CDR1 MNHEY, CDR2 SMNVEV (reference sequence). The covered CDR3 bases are TGTGCCAGCGCAATAGGGGTAGTGAACACTGAA. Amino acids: CASAIGVVNTE. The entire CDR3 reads CASAIGVVNTEAFF.